Here is one TCR beta chain with its context. Antigen unknown. This sample was included in a study of CXCR3-negative and CXCR3-positive naive CD8 T cells. Through 5' RACE with UMI labels, the TRB cDNA libraries were prepared. TCRdb derives one entry per CDR3 protein from the 5' RACE reads, leaving out DNA. The sample has 130,000 or so distinct CDR3 sequences; the top ten hold 0.41%. Findings of the study overall: Both naive subsets showed comparably high diversity, and memory CD8+ cells showed much lower diversity. Naive cells positive for CXCR3 carried more hydrophobic TRB CDR3s than CXCR3-negative ones. Both naive subsets carried similar amounts of surface CD5, so TCR strength was inferred from TRB CDR3 properties.

This clonotype was obtained from a human donor in good health. Some clones in this sample may be carry-over from other donors' samples. Material: naive CXCR3+ CD8+ T cells from blood. Subset described: CD45RO-CCR7+CD27+CD95- naive CD8+ T cells expressing CXCR3 (TNR3+).

CDR3 sequence: CASSQGTGENTEAFF. The chain has TRBV14 and TRBJ1-1; checking the TCRdb D call of TRBD1 is not possible without DNA. CDR1 and CDR2 (germline): SGHDN, FVKESK. CDR3 length: 15 amino acids.